The 5 T cell receptor beta chains below all came from one sample that was sequenced in a study of T cell repertoires in cytomegalovirus infection. TCRdb independently ran MiXCR on the reads; one entry per CDR3 protein. In the table there are some 400,000 distinct CDR3 sequences, 30% to 40% of which are singletons. Specimen: PBMCs. The origin of the receptors is a human donor in good health (CMV status not recorded). Some clones in this sample may be carry-over from other donors' samples.

This clonotype has just a few counts. The rearrangement joins TRBV20-1 to TRBJ2-7; D is tentatively TRBD1 or TRBD2 (5 bases each). The CDR3 loop spans 13 amino acids. The V and J ends lost 6 bases and 3 bases respectively, with 15 bases between them. Looked up from germline, CDR1 is DFQATT and CDR2 is SNEGSKA (reference sequence). The CDR3 nucleotides read TGCAGTGCACTATCGGGACCCAGCTACGAGCAGTACTTC. It specifies CSALSGPSYEQYF.

V is TRBV6-1 and J is TRBJ2-7; D is unresolved. V was pared by 0 bases and J by 5 bases, with 11 bases between. The CDR3 extends over 14 amino acids. Germline V gene lookup returns CDR1 MNHNS and CDR2 SASEGT. The CDR3 sequence is CASSEAWGSDEQYF. DNA of the CDR3: TGTGCCAGCAGTGAAGCGTGGGGATCGGACGAGCAGTACTTC.

This clonotype was seen more than once but under ten times. CDR3 residues: CASSPTVGQGARNWEKLFF. The CDR3 nucleotides read TGTGCCAGCAGCCCAACAGTGGGACAGGGGGCGCGGAATTGGGAAAAACTGTTTTTT. The chain is built from TRBV7-2 and TRBJ1-4; 12 bases agree with TRBD1. V shed 5 bases and J 8 bases; nucleotides not matched to a gene: 18. Germline V gene data show CDR1 as SGHTA and CDR2 as FQGNSA. The CDR3 totals 19 residues.

Remarks on this clonotype: A much larger clone differs by one base, so this may be a read error. The chain recombines TRBV7-2 with TRBJ2-1; a possible D gene is TRBD2 (5 bases). Germline V gene lookup returns CDR1 SGHTA and CDR2 FQGNSA. This CDR3 is 12 amino acids long. DNA for the CDR3: TGTGCCTGCAGCTTACAATCGGGGGAGCAGTTCTTC. Protein sequence: CACSLQSGEQFF.

V usage is TRBV4-2 and J usage is TRBJ1-2, with a weak D call TRBD1 (5 bases). V gave up 1 base and J gave up 4 bases, with 16 bases separating them. The CDR3 runs 16 residues. CDR1 is LGHNA and CDR2 is YNFKEQ in the germline V gene. CDR3 loop: CASSQVEGGAGYGYTF. CDR3 nucleotide sequence: TGTGCCAGCAGCCAAGTAGAGGGAGGGGCAGGCTATGGCTACACCTTC.